The source of this T cell receptor (beta chain) is a study of blood T cell repertoires in COVID-19. This CDR3 spans 12 amino acids. CDR1 and CDR2 from the germline V gene are LGHDT and YNNKEL (reference sequence). J lost 7 bases, V lost 11 bases, and 9 bases had no gene match. Clones were sequenced by immunoSEQ multiplex PCR, and TCRdb holds only the in-frame ones, with some missing. The sample contains around 300,000 clones, about nine tenths of which appear only once. The sample was PBMCs or T cells enriched from blood (not recorded which). The source is a woman aged 40 to 50 who had recovered from COVID-19. J is TRBJ2-7 and V is TRBV3-1 (or the pseudogene TRBV3-2), with TRBD1 matching over 9 bases. The CDR3 sequence is CAGRQGDLEQYF. The CDR3 DNA reads as TGTGCCGGAAGACAGGGGGACTTAGAGCAGTACTTC.